This TCR beta chain was sequenced for a study of T cell responses to AZD1222 COVID-19 vaccine. Study-wide results and caveats: In a largely white British group with more females than males, clonal diversity was possibly underestimated. The CD4 TCRs associated with vaccination extended across spike and predominated at 160-218 and 743-854. Samples come after the peak T cell response, not at day 14.

Here immunoSEQ multiplex PCR was the method, and the copy in TCRdb shows in-frame clones only, minus some. The sample carries about 120,000 clones, about 93% recorded once. On this clone itself: Its specificity is unknown.

The CDR3 consists of 16 residues. The germline V gene has CDR1 SGHRS and CDR2 YFSETQ. With 2 bases clipped from V and 1 base from J, the junction kept 4 bases outside the gene matches. Doses given second, at about 4 or about 12 weeks, were pooled. The material sequenced was peripheral blood, taken 28 days after the second AZD1222 dose. The chain links TRBV5-1 to TRBJ2-1, with 9 bases lining up with TRBD2. This receptor was taken from an adult who received the AZD1222 COVID-19 vaccine. The CDR3 spells CASSFLAGSSYNEQFF. CDR3 bases: TGCGCCAGCAGCTTCCTAGCGGGGTCTTCCTACAATGAGCAGTTCTTC.